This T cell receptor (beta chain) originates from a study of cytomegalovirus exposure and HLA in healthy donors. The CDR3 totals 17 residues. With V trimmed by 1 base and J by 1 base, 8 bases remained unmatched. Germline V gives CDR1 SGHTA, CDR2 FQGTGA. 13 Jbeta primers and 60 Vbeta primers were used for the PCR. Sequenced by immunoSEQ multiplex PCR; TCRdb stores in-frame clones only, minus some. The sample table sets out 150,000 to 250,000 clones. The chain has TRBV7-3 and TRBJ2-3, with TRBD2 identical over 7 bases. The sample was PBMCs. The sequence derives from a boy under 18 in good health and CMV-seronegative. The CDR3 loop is CASSLNSAGVGTDTQYF. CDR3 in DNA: TGTGCCAGCAGCTTAAACTCTGCGGGGGTGGGCACAGATACGCAGTATTTT. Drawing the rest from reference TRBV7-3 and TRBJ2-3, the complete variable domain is GAGVSQTPSNKVTEKGKYVELRCDPISGHTALYWYRQSLGQGPEFLIYFQGTGAADDSGLPNDRFFAVRPEGSVSTLKIQRTERGDSAVYLCASSLNSAGVGTDTQYFGPGTRLTVL.